This TCR beta chain emerged from a study of T cell responses to AZD1222 COVID-19 vaccine. Overall study findings and caveats: Close to half of all spike-specific TCRs reportedly target regions of the variants that are unmutated.

In regard to this clone: No antigen is known for it.

Profiled with immunoSEQ multiplex PCR; TCRdb holds only in-frame clones, not every one. The sample yields around 110,000 clones, 88% seen once. In germline, CDR1 is SGHNT, CDR2 YENEEA. The CDR3 is 15 amino acids. V lost 5 bases to trimming and J lost 4 bases; unmatched junction nucleotides: 9. The V gene is TRBV11-3, the J gene TRBJ2-7, with 9 nucleotides matching TRBD1. The TCR sequence derives from an adult in good health. Source: peripheral blood, taken on day 0 of AZD1222 vaccination. CDR3 nucleotides: TGTGCCAGCAGCCTCCGGGGACAGGGACCTTACGAGCAGTACTTC. Its protein is CASSLRGQGPYEQYF.